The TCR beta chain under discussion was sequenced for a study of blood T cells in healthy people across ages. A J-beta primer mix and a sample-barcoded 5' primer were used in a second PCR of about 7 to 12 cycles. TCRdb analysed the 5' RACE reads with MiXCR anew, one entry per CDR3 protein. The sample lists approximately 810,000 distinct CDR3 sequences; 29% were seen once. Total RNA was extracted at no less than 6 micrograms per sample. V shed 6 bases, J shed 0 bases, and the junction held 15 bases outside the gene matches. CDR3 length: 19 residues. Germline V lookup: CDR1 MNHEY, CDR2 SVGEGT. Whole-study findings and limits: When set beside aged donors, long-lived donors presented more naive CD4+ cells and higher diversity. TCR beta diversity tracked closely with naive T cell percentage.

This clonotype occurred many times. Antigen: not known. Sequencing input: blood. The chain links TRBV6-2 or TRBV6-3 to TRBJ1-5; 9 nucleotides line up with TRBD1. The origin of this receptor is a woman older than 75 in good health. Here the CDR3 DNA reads TGTGCCAGCAGAACCGAGACAGGGGGAACTAAGGATAGCAATCAGCCCCAGCATTTT. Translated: CASRTETGGTKDSNQPQHF.